These T cell receptor beta chains were read from a single sample in a study of cytomegalovirus exposure and HLA in healthy donors. This table comes from immunoSEQ multiplex PCR, and its TCRdb copy is limited to in-frame clones, with some not included. The profile shows about 130,000 clones, over 60% of them singletons. Specimen: PBMCs. The source is a man aged 18 to 29 in good health and CMV-seronegative. The CDR3 runs from the conserved cysteine through the conserved F or W. A D gene is named only where the DNA matches it firmly. Clone size is stated in some rows and not others, as once, few, many or a class when expanded.

size | J | V | D | DNA | CDR3
. | TRBJ2-3 | TRBV11-2 | TRBD2 | TGTGCCAGCAGCCCAAACGTAGCGGGATACGGCACAGATACGCAGTATTTT | CASSPNVAGYGTDTQYF
. | TRBJ2-3 | TRBV6-5 | TRBD1 | TGTGCCAGCAGTTACCCGGGACAGAGAGATACGCAGTATTTT | CASSYPGQRDTQYF
. | TRBJ1-1 | TRBV29-1 | . | TGCAGCGTAGCTCCGGGAGCCGAAGCTTTCTTT | CSVAPGAEAFF
. | TRBJ1-2 | TRBV4-3 | . | TGCGCCAGCAGCCAAGTGGGGGGACTTGGCTATGGCTACACCTTC | CASSQVGGLGYGYTF
. | TRBJ2-4 | TRBV7-2 | . | TGTGCCAGCAGCTCACCGACAGGAAATATAGCCAAAAACATTCAGTACTTC | CASSSPTGNIAKNIQYF
few | TRBJ1-5 | TRBV6-5 | . | TGTGCCAGCGGGCGAGCTGGTGGCAATCAGCCCCAGCATTTT | CASGRAGGNQPQHF
few | TRBJ1-1 | TRBV27 | . | TGTGCCAGCCCGATTGCGGTGATAGGATACACTGAAGCTTTCTTT | CASPIAVIGYTEAFF
. | TRBJ1-3 | TRBV30 | . | TGTGCCTGGGCACAGGGTCCTGGAAACACCATATATTTT | CAWAQGPGNTIYF
. | TRBJ2-7 | TRBV5-1 | TRBD2 | TGCGCCAGCAGCTTGGCCGATTCCATAGCGGGACGCTCCTACGAGCAGTACTTC | CASSLADSIAGRSYEQYF
. | TRBJ2-7 | TRBV6-5 | . | TGTGCCAGCAGTGAGAACTACGAGCAGTACTTC | CASSENYEQYF
few | TRBJ1-1 | TRBV4-1 | . | TGCGCCAGCAGCCAAGATAGGGCAACAGGGTTGCGTATGAACACTGAAGCTTTCTTT | CASSQDRATGLRMNTEAFF
. | TRBJ1-2 | TRBV18 | . | TGTGCCAGCTCACCAGCACAGGGTCGGGGCTATGGCTACACCTTC | CASSPAQGRGYGYTF
. | TRBJ2-7 | TRBV7-9 | TRBD1 | TGTGCCAGCAGCCCTACAGGGACAGATGACACCTACGAGCAGTACTTC | CASSPTGTDDTYEQYF
. | TRBJ1-4 | TRBV4-1 | . | TGCGCCAGCAGCCAAGATTACAGGGCGAATGAAAAACTGTTTTTT | CASSQDYRANEKLFF
. | TRBJ1-6 | TRBV7-9 | . | TGTGCCAGCAGCAAGCCGGGTCTCAACGACTCACCCCTCCACTTT | CASSKPGLNDSPLHF
. | TRBJ2-2 | TRBV19 | TRBD2 | TGTGCCAGTAGTTCTAGCGGGAGAAATGCCGGGGAGCTGTTTTTT | CASSSSGRNAGELFF
. | TRBJ2-3 | TRBV7-2 | . | TGTGCCAGCAGCCGCACTAGCACAGATACGCAGTATTTT | CASSRTSTDTQYF
. | TRBJ2-7 | TRBV7-6 | . | TGTGCCAGCAGCTCACAGGGTGGGGTCCAATACGAGCAGTACTTC | CASSSQGGVQYEQYF
once | TRBJ2-7 | TRBV5-4 | TRBD2 | TGTGCCAGCAGTTCTAGCGGGAGGACCTACGAGCAGTACTTC | CASSSSGRTYEQYF
. | TRBJ2-3 | TRBV5-4 | . | TGTGCCAGCAGCTTGGCATTCTGGGGGCTCTGCACAGATACGCAGTATTTT | CASSLAFWGLCTDTQYF
. | TRBJ1-6 | TRBV5-4 | TRBD1 | TGTGCCAGCAGCTCCCAGGGGGCCCGAAATTCACCCCTCCACTTT | CASSSQGARNSPLHF
. | TRBJ2-7 | TRBV30 | TRBD2 | TGTGCCTGGACGGGTTTAGCGGGGGCCTACGAGCAGTACTTC | CAWTGLAGAYEQYF